The text below deals with one T cell receptor beta chain. Its antigen is unidentified. Some clones are missing from TCRdb's copy, which holds only in-frame ones; the method was immunoSEQ multiplex PCR. The table lists 65,000 or so clones, approximately 88% of them singletons. The sample belongs to a study of OX40 agonist ivuxolimab in advanced cancers. Study as a whole: Treatment of patients was with ivuxolimab, an agonistic anti-OX40 (CD134) antibody. Patients in the trial were receiving intravenous ivuxolimab every 2 weeks, at doses of 0.01 to 10 mg/kg. Whole-study findings and limits: Partial responders treated at 0.1-3.0 mg/kg exhibited clonal expansion among the lowest measured.

V was shortened by 4 bases and J by 1 base, with 13 bases between the two germline ends. CDR1 is SNHLY and CDR2 is FYNNEI in the germline V gene. The CDR3 is 16 residues long. The receptor was derived from an adult with an advanced solid tumor such as melanoma, head and neck, liver or kidney cancer. The chain uses TRBV2 and TRBJ2-2; no reliable D call. The sequences come from CD4+ or CD8+ T cells sorted from blood, collected in a trial of the OX40 agonist ivuxolimab. CDR3 DNA sequence: TGTGCCAGCAGTGGGTCAGCGCTGGTGAACACCGGGGAGCTGTTTTTT. It translates to CASSGSALVNTGELFF. Complete variable domain (other parts from reference TRBV2 and TRBJ2-2): EPEVTQTPSHQVTQMGQEVILRCVPISNHLYFYWYRQILGQKVEFLVSFYNNEISEKSEIFDDQFSVERPDGSNFTLKIRSTKLEDSAMYFCASSGSALVNTGELFFGEGSRLTVL.